These T cell receptor beta chains were read from a single sample in a study of T cells after posttransplantation cyclophosphamide. Assay: immunoSEQ multiplex PCR; the TCRdb copy retains only in-frame clones and omits some. The repertoire holds 5,000 or so clones, about 73% seen once, with roughly 53% in the top ten. The material was PBMCs, obtained around 290 days after allogeneic stem cell transplant with calcineurin inhibitor and methotrexate. Every receptor here comes from a female patient aged 50-65 years who received an allogeneic stem cell transplant from an unrelated donor, was CMV-positive, and had acute and chronic GVHD. Some T cells may be transferred from the graft donor. CDR3s include the opening cysteine and the closing phenylalanine or tryptophan. Fields, in order: V gene, J gene, CDR3 protein.

TRBV18,TRBJ2-2,CASSPPAVNTGELFF
TRBV27,TRBJ2-1,CASSLVFGTSGDNEQFF
TRBV9,TRBJ1-4,CASSRGEVNEKLFF
TRBV11-1,TRBJ2-5,CASSSDGGQETQYF
TRBV11-1,TRBJ1-2,CAIFNPRDRPYGYTF
TRBV6-1,TRBJ2-7,CASSEPSWHEQYF
TRBV4-2,TRBJ2-5,CASSHRDRGQKTQYF
TRBV6-5,TRBJ2-2,CASSVIQWNTGELFF
TRBV27,TRBJ1-5,CASSLSRDSSSNQPQHF
TRBV6-5,TRBJ1-3,CASSLTGLENTIYF